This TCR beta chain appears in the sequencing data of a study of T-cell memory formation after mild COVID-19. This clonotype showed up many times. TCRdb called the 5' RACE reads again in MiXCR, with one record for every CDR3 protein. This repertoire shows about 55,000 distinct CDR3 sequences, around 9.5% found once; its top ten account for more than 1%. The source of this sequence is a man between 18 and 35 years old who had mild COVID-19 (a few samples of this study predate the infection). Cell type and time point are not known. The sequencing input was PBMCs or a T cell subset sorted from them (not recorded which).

The CDR3 loop reads CSVGRVQETQYF. In DNA form, the CDR3 reads TGCAGCGTTGGCAGGGTCCAAGAGACCCAGTACTTC. The genes are TRBV29-1 and TRBJ2-5; the D gene is possibly TRBD1 (5 bases). Germline V gene lookup returns CDR1 SQVTM and CDR2 ANQGSEA. CDR3 length: 12 residues. V shed 4 bases and J shed 1 base, with 7 bases lying between them. The full variable domain, rest sourced from reference TRBV29-1 and TRBJ2-5, is SAVISQKPSRDICQRGTSLTIQCQVDSQVTMMFWYRQQPGQSLTLIATANQGSEATYESGFVIDKFPISRPNLTFSTLTVSNMSPEDSSIYLCSVGRVQETQYFGPGTRLLVL.